Listed below are T cell receptor beta chains from one sample, sequenced in a study of blood T cell repertoires in COVID-19. Sequencing used immunoSEQ multiplex PCR; TCRdb keeps in-frame clones, though not all of them. The profile shows about 140,000 clones, more than 60% of them singletons. The material sequenced was peripheral blood. The receptor source for this set is a man of 80 years or more with acute or convalescent COVID-19. Each CDR3 is given with its conserved first and last residue. D genes are given only for firm matches. Where a row states a size, it is once, few, many or the class of an expanded clone; other rows omit it.

CDR3 length	J gene	D gene	clone size	V gene	CDR3 protein	CDR3 DNA
14	TRBJ1-2	TRBD1	-	TRBV28	CASTPPGQGYGYTF	TGTGCCAGCACCCCCCCGGGACAGGGCTATGGCTACACCTTC
13	TRBJ1-2	TRBD1	-	TRBV2	CASSVDRVYGYTF	TGTGCCAGCAGTGTTGACAGGGTCTATGGCTACACCTTC
12	TRBJ2-5	-	once	TRBV5-1	CASSLAQETQYF	TGCGCCAGCAGCTTGGCACAAGAGACCCAGTACTTC
16	TRBJ2-3	-	many	TRBV11-2	CASSLGLAVGTDTQYF	TGTGCCAGCAGCTTAGGGCTGGCGGTCGGCACAGATACGCAGTATTTT
13	TRBJ1-1	-	-	TRBV25-1	CASSEAGIPEAFF	TGTGCCAGCAGTGAGGCGGGGATTCCTGAAGCTTTCTTT
15	TRBJ1-6	TRBD1	-	TRBV19	CASSIGRTGESPLHF	TGTGCCAGTAGTATAGGAAGGACAGGGGAATCACCCCTCCACTTT
13	TRBJ2-1	TRBD2	few	TRBV29-1	CSVSGGYYNEQFF	TGCAGCGTGAGCGGGGGCTACTACAATGAGCAGTTCTTC
14	TRBJ1-2	TRBD1	few	TRBV12-5	CASGVTGTNYGYTF	TGTGCTAGTGGAGTGACAGGGACAAACTATGGCTACACCTTC
14	TRBJ1-1	TRBD1	-	TRBV4-2	CASSQSRDRDEAFF	TGTGCCAGCAGCCAATCCCGGGACAGGGACGAAGCTTTCTTT
14	TRBJ1-1	TRBD1	-	TRBV7-9	CASSSGTVNTEAFF	TGTGCCAGCAGCTCTGGGACAGTGAACACTGAAGCTTTCTTT
15	TRBJ1-2	-	-	TRBV7-9	CASSLATIIGDGYTF	TGTGCCAGCAGCTTGGCTACTATTATAGGGGATGGCTACACCTTC
15	TRBJ2-2	-	-	TRBV15	CATSRDLGGNGELFF	TGTGCCACCAGCAGAGATTTGGGGGGTAACGGGGAGCTGTTTTTT
13	TRBJ1-1	-	-	TRBV19	CASTTEQGTEAFF	TGTGCCAGTACGACTGAGCAAGGCACTGAAGCTTTCTTT
14	TRBJ1-1	-	-	TRBV11-3	CASSLGTENTEAFF	TGTGCCAGCAGCTTAGGGACAGAGAACACTGAAGCTTTCTTT
14	TRBJ2-1	-	-	TRBV2	CASSDKSSYNEQFF	TGTGCCAGCAGTGATAAGAGCTCCTACAATGAGCAGTTCTTC
15	TRBJ1-2	TRBD1	-	TRBV18	CASSPAMGTEHGYTF	TGTGCCAGCTCACCCGCTATGGGGACAGAGCATGGCTACACCTTC
15	TRBJ1-1	-	few	TRBV5-1	CASSSQRGLVTEAFF	TGCGCCAGCAGCTCCCAGAGGGGGTTGGTCACTGAAGCTTTCTTT
15	TRBJ2-7	-	-	TRBV6-2/TRBV6-3	CASSYGARSSYEQYF	TGTGCCAGCAGTTACGGGGCGAGGAGCTCCTACGAGCAGTACTTC
15	TRBJ2-2	TRBD2	-	TRBV6-6	CASSPTSVNTGELFF	TGTGCCAGCAGTCCTACTAGCGTGAACACCGGGGAGCTGTTTTTT
17	TRBJ2-5	TRBD1	few	TRBV7-9	CASSSTLGQGIEETQYF	TGTGCCAGCAGCTCAACCCTAGGACAGGGGATTGAAGAGACCCAGTACTTC
16	TRBJ2-4	-	-	TRBV9	CASSAQTGLAKNIQYF	TGTGCCAGCAGCGCCCAGACAGGTTTAGCCAAAAACATTCAGTACTTC
13	TRBJ1-3	-	few	TRBV19	CASSETAGNTIYF	TGTGCCAGTAGTGAGACAGCTGGAAACACCATATATTTT
13	TRBJ1-2	TRBD1	-	TRBV6-5	CASTRDRVQGYTF	TGTGCCAGCACCAGGGACAGGGTGCAGGGCTACACCTTC
13	TRBJ2-3	-	-	TRBV24-1	CATSDQGTDTQYF	TGTGCCACCAGTGATCAGGGAACAGATACGCAGTATTTT
13	TRBJ2-7	TRBD2	-	TRBV20-1	CSASDGRAYEQYF	TGCAGTGCTAGTGATGGGAGGGCTTACGAGCAGTACTTC
15	TRBJ1-3	-	-	TRBV7-2	CASSPSGQSGNTIYF	TGTGCCAGCAGCCCGTCAGGACAGTCGGGAAACACCATATATTTT
13	TRBJ1-1	-	-	TRBV27	CASSFWGQGEAFF	TGTGCCAGCAGTTTCTGGGGGCAGGGTGAAGCTTTCTTT
14	TRBJ1-2	-	-	TRBV7-9	CASSPPTVPYGYTF	TGTGCCAGCAGCCCCCCCACAGTCCCCTATGGCTACACCTTC
12	TRBJ2-5	-	-	TRBV18	CASSSSRETQYF	TGTGCCAGCTCGTCCTCACGGGAGACCCAGTACTTC
15	TRBJ2-7	TRBD1	-	TRBV6-5	CASSYMRQGPYEQYF	TGTGCCAGCAGTTACATGCGACAGGGACCGTACGAGCAGTACTTC
17	TRBJ2-5	-	once	TRBV27	CASSLFYVGGPQETQYF	TGTGCCAGCAGTTTATTTTACGTCGGGGGGCCCCAAGAGACCCAGTACTTC
10	TRBJ2-1	-	-	TRBV28	CASSGSGQFF	TGTGCCAGCAGTGGATCAGGTCAGTTCTTC
15	TRBJ1-1	-	many	TRBV20-1	CSASPPTGHRTEAFF	TGCAGTGCTAGTCCCCCAACAGGGCACCGCACTGAAGCTTTCTTT
15	TRBJ1-6	-	-	TRBV7-2	CASSLSLGRVSPLHF	TGTGCCAGCAGCTTATCTCTCGGCAGGGTTTCACCCCTCCACTTT
14	TRBJ1-2	-	once	TRBV21-1	CASRGDRGDYGYTF	TGTGCCAGCCGCGGGGACCGGGGGGACTATGGCTACACCTTC
12	TRBJ2-7	-	-	TRBV24-1	CATSDTGYEQYF	TGTGCCACCAGTGATACAGGCTACGAGCAGTACTTC
16	TRBJ1-2	TRBD1	-	TRBV10-3	CAISESGDRGNYGYTF	TGTGCCATCAGTGAGTCAGGGGACAGGGGGAACTATGGCTACACCTTC
12	TRBJ2-3	-	once	TRBV5-1	CASSSRSDTQYF	TGCGCCAGCAGCTCCCGTTCGGATACGCAGTATTTT
16	TRBJ2-1	-	-	TRBV9	CASSVGGPPGTNEQFF	TGTGCCAGCAGCGTAGGAGGGCCCCCGGGTACGAATGAGCAGTTCTTC
15	TRBJ1-2	TRBD1	-	TRBV7-2	CASTPGRGNIYGYTF	TGTGCCAGCACTCCCGGCAGGGGGAATATCTATGGCTACACCTTC
14	TRBJ2-5	-	-	TRBV4-3	CASSQGLGRETQYF	TGCGCCAGCAGCCAAGGTCTCGGGAGAGAGACCCAGTACTTC
12	TRBJ1-2	TRBD1	-	TRBV10-3	CASGQGEYGYTF	TGTGCCTCCGGACAGGGGGAGTATGGCTACACCTTC
13	TRBJ2-1	TRBD1	-	TRBV11-2	CASSLALLDRGFF	TGTGCCAGCAGCCTAGCCCTTCTGGACAGGGGATTCTTC
14	TRBJ2-3	-	once	TRBV29-1	CSVIGRGTTDTQYF	TGCAGCGTCATAGGTCGGGGAACCACAGATACGCAGTATTTT
13	TRBJ1-6	-	few	TRBV12-3/TRBV12-4	CASQGVENSPLHF	TGTGCCAGCCAAGGGGTTGAGAATTCACCCCTCCACTTT
16	TRBJ2-2	TRBD2	few	TRBV11-1	CASSPFAGGNTGELFF	TGTGCCAGCAGCCCTTTCGCGGGGGGGAACACCGGGGAGCTGTTTTTT